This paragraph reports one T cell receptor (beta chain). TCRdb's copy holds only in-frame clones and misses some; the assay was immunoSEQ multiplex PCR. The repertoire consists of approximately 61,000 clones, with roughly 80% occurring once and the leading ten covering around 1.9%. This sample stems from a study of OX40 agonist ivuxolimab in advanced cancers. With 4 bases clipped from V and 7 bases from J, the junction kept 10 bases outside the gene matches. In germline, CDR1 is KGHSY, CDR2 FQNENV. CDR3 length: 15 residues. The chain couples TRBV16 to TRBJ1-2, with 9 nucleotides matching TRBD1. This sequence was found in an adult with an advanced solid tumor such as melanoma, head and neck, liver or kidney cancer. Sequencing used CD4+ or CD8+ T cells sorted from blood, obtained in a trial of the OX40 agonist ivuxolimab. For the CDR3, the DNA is TGTGCCAGCAGCCGAACCGGGACAGGGAAGTCTGGCTACACCTTC. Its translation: CASSRTGTGKSGYTF.